These T cell receptor beta chains were read from a single sample in a study of OX40 agonist ivuxolimab in advanced cancers. Method: immunoSEQ multiplex PCR; TCRdb's copy keeps in-frame clones and lacks some. The table records some 52,000 clones, around 80% of them present only once. The sequencing used CD4+ or CD8+ T cells sorted from blood, collected in a trial of the OX40 agonist ivuxolimab. The receptors shown here come from an adult with an advanced solid tumor such as melanoma, head and neck, liver or kidney cancer. CDR3s include the opening cysteine and the closing phenylalanine or tryptophan.

TRBV11-2,15,TRBJ2-5,CASSVTSGAQETQYF
TRBV2,14,TRBJ1-5,CASSDRVGNQPQHF
TRBV19,13,TRBJ2-7,CASSIGRAYEQYF
TRBV30,15,TRBJ1-1,CAWSDAGTENTEAFF
TRBV28,18,TRBJ2-5,CASRPPSSAGGRQETQYF
TRBV9,18,TRBJ2-3,CASSVGTPGGFDTDTQYF
TRBV14,16,TRBJ1-6,CASSQDRLLQNSPLHF
TRBV27,13,TRBJ2-7,CASSVNLEAEQYF
TRBV19,17,TRBJ1-5,CASLSSQLLDSNQPQHF
TRBV19,15,TRBJ1-4,CASSPLGQANEKLFF
TRBV28,16,TRBJ2-3,CASSGTRGRLTDTQYF
TRBV2,13,TRBJ2-2,CAREGGVAGELFF
TRBV28,14,TRBJ1-1,CASNERSGGTEAFF
TRBV9,12,TRBJ1-2,CASSDRDFGYTF
TRBV2,12,TRBJ1-2,CASSGPSYGYTF
TRBV5-1,13,TRBJ1-2,CASSLDQNYGYTF
TRBV6-5,15,TRBJ2-7,CASSSGTTQGYEQYF
TRBV28,13,TRBJ1-2,CASSLSPRGGYTF
TRBV2,12,TRBJ1-4,CASSDLVEKLFF
TRBV19,17,TRBJ2-3,CASSRYGGAPSTDTQYF
TRBV25-1,16,TRBJ2-3,CASSESRTGGVDTQYF
TRBV18,15,TRBJ2-1,CASSPGRVSEHEQFF
TRBV4-1,19,TRBJ1-2,CASSQGLGTSDPTDYGYTF
TRBV19,14,TRBJ1-3,CASSDRGSGNTIYF
TRBV6-6,14,TRBJ1-2,CASSLLAFNYGYTF
TRBV7-3,17,TRBJ2-1,CASSSPLAGAGYNEQFF
TRBV30,16,TRBJ1-5,CAWSVKLRGQFQPQHF
TRBV7-8,13,TRBJ2-5,CASRPKGRETQYF
TRBV6-5,15,TRBJ1-1,CASSYWRGRNTEAFF
TRBV2,14,TRBJ1-3,CATRQGETGNTIYF